The 10 T cell receptor beta chains listed next were all sequenced from one sample in a study of OX40 agonist ivuxolimab in advanced cancers. Some clones are missing from TCRdb's copy, which holds only in-frame ones; the method was immunoSEQ multiplex PCR. The table includes 50,000 to 75,000 clones, 70% to 90% detected once. The material sequenced was CD4+ or CD8+ T cells sorted from blood, taken in a trial of the OX40 agonist ivuxolimab. These receptors all stem from an adult with an advanced solid tumor such as melanoma, head and neck, liver or kidney cancer.

This clone was seen once. The J gene is TRBJ2-3, the V gene TRBV14; TRBD1 aligns across 8 bases. This CDR3 contains 16 residues. Germline V lookup: CDR1 SGHDN, CDR2 FVKESK. V was clipped by 4 bases and J by 5 bases; unmatched bases: 11. The CDR3 reads CASSPWQGALVDTQYF. DNA for the CDR3: TGTGCCAGCAGCCCGTGGCAGGGGGCGTTGGTAGATACGCAGTATTTT.

J is TRBJ2-4 and V is TRBV10-3; 7 nucleotides align to TRBD1. The CDR3 extends over 15 amino acids. From germline, CDR1 is ENHRY and CDR2 SYGVKD. V dropped 4 bases and J dropped 1; count of bases not matched to a gene: 4. The CDR3 here is CAISGGGWAKNIQYF. The CDR3 DNA reads as TGTGCCATCAGTGGAGGGGGCTGGGCCAAAAACATTCAGTACTTC.

The chain couples TRBV2 to TRBJ1-4; TRBD1 is a possible D gene (5 bases). The CDR3 length is 15 residues. Germline assignment: CDR1 SNHLY and CDR2 FYNNEI. The V end lost 3 bases, the J end lost 8 bases, and 16 bases lay between the germline ends. CDR3 in amino acids: CASSEVPQGGEKLFF. The CDR3 DNA is TGTGCCAGCAGTGAGGTTCCCCAGGGCGGAGAAAAACTGTTTTTT.

This clone was recorded once. The rearrangement links TRBV5-4 to TRBJ2-7; 10 bases line up with TRBD1. Germline CDR1 and CDR2: SGHNT and YYREEE (reference sequence). V shed 3 bases and J 4 bases; nucleotides not matched to a gene: 7. The length of the CDR3 is 15 residues. The CDR3 DNA reads as TGTGCCAGCAGCTCGGGGGGACAGGGGACTTACGAGCAGTACTTC. It translates to CASSSGGQGTYEQYF.

This chain uses TRBV5-4 with TRBJ2-7, with 10 bases identical to TRBD1. The V gene's germline CDR1 is SGHNT and CDR2 YYREEE (reference sequence). This CDR3 comprises 13 residues. The CDR3 sequence: CATSQGQGGEQYF. The CDR3 region has the DNA TGTGCAACATCGCAAGGACAGGGGGGCGAGCAGTACTTC. Combining the CDR3 with reference TRBV5-4 and TRBJ2-7 gives the whole variable domain ETGVTQSPTHLIKTRGQQVTLRCSSQSGHNTVSWYQQALGQGPQFIFQYYREEENGRGNFPPRFSGLQFPNYSSELNVNALELDDSALYLCATSQGQGGEQYFGPGTRLTVT.

CDR3 nucleotides: TGTGCCATCAAGCCCGGGACAGGGACTGGGGCCAACGTCCTGACTTTC. Translating gives CAIKPGTGTGANVLTF. The rearrangement uses TRBV10-3 and TRBJ2-6, with 9 bases that match TRBD1. This CDR3 is 16 amino acids long. The ends lost 7 bases at V and 2 bases at J; junction bases unmatched: 6. Germline values: CDR1 ENHRY, CDR2 SYGVKD.

The gene calls are TRBV6-1 and TRBJ2-1; tentatively, D is TRBD1 or TRBD2 (5 bases each). V lost 2 bases to trimming and J lost 4 bases, with 12 bases between them. Germline CDR1 and CDR2: MNHNS and SASEGT. This CDR3 has 15 amino acids. The CDR3 loop is CASSERGLGYNEQFF. The CDR3 DNA sequence: TGTGCCAGCAGTGAACGGGGCCTGGGGTACAATGAGCAGTTCTTC.

The rearrangement uses TRBV7-9 and TRBJ2-1; TRBD2 matches 10 bases. The CDR3 is made up of 16 amino acids. CDR1 is SEHNR, CDR2 FQNEAQ, per germline (reference sequence). V dropped 3 bases and J dropped 4; count of bases not matched to a gene: 6. The CDR3 nucleotides read TGTGCCAGCAGCTTCTTAGCGGGGGGCAATTACAATGAGCAGTTCTTC. Amino acids: CASSFLAGGNYNEQFF.

The chain recombines TRBV10-2 with TRBJ1-1; no firm D call. The germline V gene has CDR1 WSHSY and CDR2 SAAADI. The CDR3 covers 12 residues. The V and J ends lost 7 bases and 6 bases respectively, with 12 bases between them. The CDR3 nucleotides read TGCGCCAGCAAAGGGTCGGGCGCTGAAGCTTTCTTT. This codes for CASKGSGAEAFF.

The rearrangement links TRBV19 to TRBJ2-7; D remains unclear. Germline CDR1 LNHDA, CDR2 SQIVND (reference sequence). Deletions cut 4 bases from V and 2 bases from J, with 6 bases between. The CDR3 spans 12 residues. For the CDR3, the DNA is TGTGCCAGTAGTACCAGACCCTACGAGCAGTACTTC. Its translation is CASSTRPYEQYF.